A single sample is the source of the 17 T cell receptor beta chains below, sequenced in a study of blood T cell repertoires in COVID-19 (dated by TCRdb to the early 2020s). Libraries were constructed by the immunoSEQ multiplex PCR assay. TCRdb limited this immuneACCESS table to in-frame rearrangements with V and J called. A share of clones is missing; checked studies link under half to unresolved V genes, and the rest is unexplained. The sample table records some 240,000 clones; about 90% of these occur just once. The ten largest clones take up around 0.84% of the sample. Sequencing was done on a sample of peripheral blood. The receptor set was obtained from a man aged 55-75 years with COVID-19, enrolled during active disease.

V gene TRBV2 combines with J gene TRBJ2-7; 7 bases are a match to TRBD1. Germline trimming cut 7 bases from V and 4 bases from J; bases unmatched to any gene: 1. Germline CDR1 reads SNHLY; CDR2 reads FYNNEI. The CDR3 is 11 amino acids. The CDR3 sequence: CASTTGYEQYF. Written as DNA, the CDR3 is TGTGCCAGCACGACAGGGTACGAGCAGTACTTC.

V usage is TRBV6-1 and J usage is TRBJ1-5, with 7 bases identical to TRBD1. This CDR3 is 16 amino acids long. The V and J ends lost 0 bases and 7 bases, in that order; junction bases with no gene match: 9. Germline CDR1 and CDR2: MNHNS and SASEGT. The CDR3 here is CASSEAPRGSGQPQHF. The CDR3 region has the DNA TGTGCCAGCAGTGAAGCCCCCAGGGGGTCGGGACAGCCCCAGCATTTT.

The genes are TRBV2 and TRBJ2-1; D is possibly TRBD2 (5 bases). Germline CDR1 and CDR2: SNHLY and FYNNEI. Trimming left V 3 bases short and J 0 bases short, with 9 bases between. The CDR3 spans 15 residues. As DNA, the CDR3 is TGTGCCAGCAGTGACCCGGGGAGCTCCTACAATGAGCAGTTCTTC. Its translation is CASSDPGSSYNEQFF.

This rearrangement joins TRBV19 to TRBJ1-6; D possibly corresponds to TRBD1 (5 bases). V was cut by 3 bases and J by 7 bases, with 19 bases left in between. Germline CDR1 is LNHDA and CDR2 is SQIVND (reference sequence). The CDR3 consists of 17 residues. CDR3 amino acids: CASSIGSAGLRNSPLHF. In nucleotides, the CDR3 is TGTGCCAGTAGTATCGGTTCGGCGGGGCTGAGAAATTCACCCCTCCACTTT.

The chain is built from TRBV3-1 (or the pseudogene TRBV3-2) and TRBJ2-1; 9 bases align to TRBD2. The ends lost 0 bases at V and 5 bases at J; junction bases unmatched: 5. The germline V gene encodes CDR1 LGHDT and CDR2 YNNKEL (reference sequence). The CDR3 has 16 residues. The chain's CDR3 is CASSQESAGGDNEQFF. CDR3 sequence (DNA): TGTGCCAGCAGCCAAGAATCAGCGGGAGGAGACAATGAGCAGTTCTTC.

The chain carries TRBV5-1 and TRBJ1-1, with D tentatively TRBD1 (5 bases). The V end was cut by 1 base, the J end by 7 bases, with 11 bases between. This CDR3 is 13 amino acids long. Germline CDR1 SGHRS, CDR2 YFSETQ. The CDR3 here is CASSLQERGEAFF. The CDR3 DNA is TGCGCCAGCAGCTTGCAAGAAAGGGGTGAAGCTTTCTTT.

The chain uses TRBV7-3 and TRBJ2-1, with unresolved D. Trimming took off 1 base at V and 10 bases at J, with 11 bases between the two ends. The CDR3 spans 13 residues. Looked up from germline, CDR1 is SGHTA and CDR2 is FQGTGA. The CDR3 reads CASSLRSAREQFF. The CDR3 region has the DNA TGTGCCAGCAGCTTAAGGTCCGCGAGGGAGCAGTTCTTC.

J is TRBJ2-7 and V is TRBV18; maybe TRBD2 (6 bases). Trimming removed 6 bases from V and 0 bases from J, with 15 bases in between. The CDR3 contains 15 residues. CDR1 is KGHSH, CDR2 LQKENI, per germline. This CDR3 reads CASSANAGPSYEQYF. The CDR3 nucleotides read TGTGCCAGCTCCGCGAACGCGGGACCCTCCTACGAGCAGTACTTC.

This chain links TRBV24-1 with TRBJ2-2; the match to TRBD2 covers 14 bases. Germline-derived CDR1 and CDR2 are KGHDR and SFDVKD. The CDR3 is 17 amino acids. V was pared by 2 bases and J by 5 bases, with 3 bases of the junction left unmatched. CDR3 protein: CATSDSWTSGRTGELFF. The CDR3 bases are TGTGCCACCAGTGATTCGTGGACTAGCGGGAGGACCGGGGAGCTGTTTTTT.

The chain employs TRBV5-4 and TRBJ2-1, with 9 bases identical to TRBD2. Germline trimming cut 0 bases from V and 4 bases from J; bases unmatched to any gene: 2. The germline gives CDR1 SGHNT, CDR2 YYREEE (reference sequence). The CDR3 has 15 amino acids. The CDR3 DNA reads as TGTGCCAGCAGCTTGGTGGCGGGAGGGTACAATGAGCAGTTCTTC. As protein: CASSLVAGGYNEQFF. The variable domain in full, with the rest retrieved from reference TRBV5-4 and TRBJ2-1, is ETGVTQSPTHLIKTRGQQVTLRCSSQSGHNTVSWYQQALGQGPQFIFQYYREEENGRGNFPPRFSGLQFPNYSSELNVNALELDDSALYLCASSLVAGGYNEQFFGPGTRLTVL.

The genes are TRBV30 and TRBJ1-6; D might be TRBD1 (5 bases). From germline, CDR1 is GTSNPN and CDR2 SVGIG (reference sequence). Trimming took 1 base from V and 0 from J, leaving 10 bases between them. The CDR3 runs to 16 residues. CDR3 loop: CAWSAVRDSYNSPLHF. The CDR3 DNA is TGTGCCTGGAGTGCTGTCAGGGACTCCTATAATTCACCCCTCCACTTT.

Note on this clone: The conserved phenylalanine or tryptophan is not found at the CDR3 terminus, so this likely reflects a read error. It is unclear where the CDR3 begins or ends on the DNA, so no DNA is shown, and the CDR3 is as TCRdb lists it. The V gene is TRBV28, the J gene TRBJ1-2; the table names TRBD1, a call not compared with the DNA. The CDR3 length is 14 residues, termini included. CDR1 MDHEN and CDR2 SYDVKM come from the germline V gene. The CDR3 sequence: CASSSTGTGSLFSL.

V gene TRBV7-3 combines with J gene TRBJ2-2; 9 nucleotides match TRBD1. Per the germline V gene, CDR1 is SGHTA and CDR2 is FQGTGA. This CDR3 spans 15 amino acids. The ends lost 5 bases at V and 5 bases at J; junction bases unmatched: 6. The CDR3 protein is CASSVTGGATGELFF. CDR3 DNA sequence: TGTGCCAGCAGCGTTACAGGGGGCGCAACCGGGGAGCTGTTTTTT.

CDR3 in DNA: TGCGCCAGCAGCTTGGCCGGGACTAGCCCTAATGAGCAGTTCTTC. Protein: CASSLAGTSPNEQFF. The genes are TRBV5-1 and TRBJ2-1; 9 nucleotides match TRBD2. The V gene end was trimmed by 0 bases and the J gene end by 7 bases; junction bases not matched to a gene: 5. CDR3 length: 15 residues. Germline V lookup: CDR1 SGHRS, CDR2 YFSETQ.

The V call is TRBV7-2, the J call TRBJ1-5; maybe TRBD1 (6 bases). The CDR3 contains 16 residues. CDR1 SGHTA and CDR2 FQGNSA come from the germline V gene. Trimming stripped 3 bases from V and 2 bases from J, with 14 bases between. The CDR3 reads CASSLGPRGGNQPQHF. As DNA, the CDR3 is TGTGCCAGCAGCTTGGGTCCCAGGGGTGGCAATCAGCCCCAGCATTTT.

The V call is TRBV28, the J call TRBJ1-4, with D tentatively TRBD1 (6 bases). The V end was cut by 9 bases, the J end by 10 bases, with 21 bases between. Looked up from germline, CDR1 is MDHEN and CDR2 is SYDVKM. The CDR3 length is 14 residues. Written as DNA, the CDR3 is TGTGCCAGTCTCCTCAGGGGACCAATTTCAAAACTGTTTTTT. Translating it yields CASLLRGPISKLFF.

V is TRBV6-5 and J is TRBJ2-2, with 8 bases fitting TRBD1. J gave up 5 bases and V 2 bases, and 7 bases lay outside the gene matches. Germline assignment: CDR1 MNHEY and CDR2 SVGAGI. This CDR3 is built from 16 residues. The CDR3 region has the DNA TGTGCCAGCAGTTACGCAGGGGGCTGGAAAACCGGGGAGCTGTTTTTT. Amino acids: CASSYAGGWKTGELFF.